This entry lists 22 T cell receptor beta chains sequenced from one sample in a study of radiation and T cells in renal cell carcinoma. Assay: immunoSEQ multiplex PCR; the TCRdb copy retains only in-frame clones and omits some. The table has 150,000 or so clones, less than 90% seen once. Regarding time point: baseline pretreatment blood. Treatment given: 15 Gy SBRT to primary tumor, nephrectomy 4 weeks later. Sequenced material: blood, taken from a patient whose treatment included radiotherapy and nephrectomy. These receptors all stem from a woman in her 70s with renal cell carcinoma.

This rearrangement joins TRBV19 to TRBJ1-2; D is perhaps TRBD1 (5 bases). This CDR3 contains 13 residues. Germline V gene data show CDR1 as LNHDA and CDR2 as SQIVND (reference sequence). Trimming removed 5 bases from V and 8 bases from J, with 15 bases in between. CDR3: CASSEGAGNGYTF. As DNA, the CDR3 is TGTGCCAGTAGTGAAGGGGCAGGGAACGGCTACACCTTC.

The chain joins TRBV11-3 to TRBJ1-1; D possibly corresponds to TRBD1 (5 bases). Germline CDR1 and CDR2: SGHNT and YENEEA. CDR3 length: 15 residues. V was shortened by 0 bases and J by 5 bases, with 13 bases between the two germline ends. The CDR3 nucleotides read TGTGCCAGCAGCTTAGATGTCCGACAGCGGACTGAAGCTTTCTTT. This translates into CASSLDVRQRTEAFF.

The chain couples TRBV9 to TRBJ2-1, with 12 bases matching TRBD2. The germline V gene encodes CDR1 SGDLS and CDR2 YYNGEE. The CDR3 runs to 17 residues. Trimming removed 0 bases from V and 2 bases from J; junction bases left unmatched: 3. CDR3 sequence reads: CASSVASGGAPYNEQFF. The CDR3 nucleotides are TGTGCCAGCAGCGTAGCTAGCGGGGGGGCTCCCTACAATGAGCAGTTCTTC.

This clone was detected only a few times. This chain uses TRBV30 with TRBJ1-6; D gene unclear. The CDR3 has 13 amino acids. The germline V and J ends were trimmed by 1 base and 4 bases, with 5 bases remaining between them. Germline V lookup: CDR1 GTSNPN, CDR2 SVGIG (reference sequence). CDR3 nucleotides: TGTGCCTGGAGTGAAGTGTATAATTCACCCCTCCACTTT. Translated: CAWSEVYNSPLHF.

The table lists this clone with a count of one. The DNA for the CDR3 is TGTGCCAGCAGCTCCACAGCGCGGAGAAACACTGAAGCTTTCTTT. Translation gives CASSSTARRNTEAFF. The V call is TRBV7-8, the J call TRBJ1-1, with unresolved D. Germline CDR1 is SGHVS and CDR2 is FQNEAQ. V lost 4 bases to trimming and J lost 2 bases, with 14 bases between them. This CDR3 spans 15 amino acids.

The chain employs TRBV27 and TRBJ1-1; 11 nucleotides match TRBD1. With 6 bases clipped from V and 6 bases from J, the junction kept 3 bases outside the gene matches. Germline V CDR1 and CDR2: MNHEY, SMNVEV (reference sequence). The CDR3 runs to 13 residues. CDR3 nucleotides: TGTGCCAGCAGGGACAGGGGGCGGGCTGAAGCTTTCTTT. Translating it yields CASRDRGRAEAFF.

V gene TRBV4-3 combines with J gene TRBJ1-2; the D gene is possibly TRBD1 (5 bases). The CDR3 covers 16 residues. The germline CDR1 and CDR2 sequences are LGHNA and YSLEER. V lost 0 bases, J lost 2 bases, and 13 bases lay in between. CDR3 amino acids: CASSQDLRGPNYGYTF. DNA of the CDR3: TGCGCCAGCAGCCAAGATTTGCGGGGACCAAACTATGGCTACACCTTC.

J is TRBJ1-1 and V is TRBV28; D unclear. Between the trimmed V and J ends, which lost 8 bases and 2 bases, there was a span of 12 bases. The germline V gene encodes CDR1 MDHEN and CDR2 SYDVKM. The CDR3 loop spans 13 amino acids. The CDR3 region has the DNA TGTGCCAGCCGATACACGGAAAACACTGAAGCTTTCTTT. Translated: CASRYTENTEAFF.

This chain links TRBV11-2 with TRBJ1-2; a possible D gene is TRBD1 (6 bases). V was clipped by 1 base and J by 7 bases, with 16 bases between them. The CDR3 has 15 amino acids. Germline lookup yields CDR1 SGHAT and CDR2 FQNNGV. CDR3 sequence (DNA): TGTGCCAGCAGCTTAGGGGGGCTTCTTATAGGTGGCTACACCTTC. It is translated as CASSLGGLLIGGYTF. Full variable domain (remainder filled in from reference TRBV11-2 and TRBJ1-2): EAGVAQSPRYKIIEKRQSVAFWCNPISGHATLYWYQQILGQGPKLLIQFQNNGVVDDSQLPKDRFSAERLKGVDSTLKIQPAKLEDSAVYLCASSLGGLLIGGYTFGSGTRLTVV.

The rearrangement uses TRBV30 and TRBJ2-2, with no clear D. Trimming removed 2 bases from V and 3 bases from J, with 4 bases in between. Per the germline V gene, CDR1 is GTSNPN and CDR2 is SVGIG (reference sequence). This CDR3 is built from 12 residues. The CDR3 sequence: CAWSSDTGELFF. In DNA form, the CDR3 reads TGTGCCTGGAGTTCCGACACCGGGGAGCTGTTTTTT.

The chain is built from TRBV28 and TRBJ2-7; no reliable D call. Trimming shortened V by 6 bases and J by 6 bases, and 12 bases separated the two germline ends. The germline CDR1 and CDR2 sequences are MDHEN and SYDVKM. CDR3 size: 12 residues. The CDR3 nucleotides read TGTGCCAGCAGCCGCAAAAGGAGCGAGCAGTACTTC. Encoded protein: CASSRKRSEQYF.

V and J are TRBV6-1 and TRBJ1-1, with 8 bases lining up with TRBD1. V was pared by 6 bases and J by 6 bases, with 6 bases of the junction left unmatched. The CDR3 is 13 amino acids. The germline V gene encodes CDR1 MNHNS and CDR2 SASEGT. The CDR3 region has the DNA TGTGCCAGCAGCTCAGGACAGGGACCTGAAGCTTTCTTT. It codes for CASSSGQGPEAFF.

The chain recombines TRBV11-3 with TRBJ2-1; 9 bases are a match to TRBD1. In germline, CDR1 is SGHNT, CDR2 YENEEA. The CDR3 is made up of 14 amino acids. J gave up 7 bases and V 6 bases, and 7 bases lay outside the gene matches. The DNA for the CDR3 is TGTGCCAGCAGGGCCGGGACAGGGCTAAATGAGCAGTTCTTC. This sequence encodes CASRAGTGLNEQFF. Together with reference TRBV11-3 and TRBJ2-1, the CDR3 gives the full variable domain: EAGVVQSPRYKIIEKKQPVAFWCNPISGHNTLYWYLQNLGQGPELLIRYENEEAVDDSQLPKDRFSAERLKGVDSTLKIQPAELGDSAVYLCASRAGTGLNEQFFGPGTRLTVL.

CDR3 sequence: CASSLDRFFSGANVLTF. In DNA, the CDR3 is TGTGCCAGCAGCTTGGACAGATTTTTCTCTGGGGCCAACGTCCTGACTTTC. V is TRBV5-6 and J is TRBJ2-6, with D uncertain. V shed 0 bases and J shed 0 bases, with 10 bases lying between them. This CDR3 region has 17 residues. The germline CDR1 and CDR2 sequences are SGHDT and YYEEEE.

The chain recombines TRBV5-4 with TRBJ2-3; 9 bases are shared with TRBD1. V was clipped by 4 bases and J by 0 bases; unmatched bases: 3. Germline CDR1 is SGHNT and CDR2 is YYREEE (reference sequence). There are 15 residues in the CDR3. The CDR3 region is CASSRDRGSTDTQYF. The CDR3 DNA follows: TGTGCCAGCAGCCGTGACAGGGGGAGCACAGATACGCAGTATTTT.

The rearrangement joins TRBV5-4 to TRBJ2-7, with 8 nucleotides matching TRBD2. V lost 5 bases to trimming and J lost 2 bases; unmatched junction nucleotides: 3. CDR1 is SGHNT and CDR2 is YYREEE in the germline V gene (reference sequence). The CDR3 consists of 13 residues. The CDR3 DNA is TGTGCCAGCAGTCCAGCGGGGGCCTACGAGCAGTACTTC. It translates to CASSPAGAYEQYF.

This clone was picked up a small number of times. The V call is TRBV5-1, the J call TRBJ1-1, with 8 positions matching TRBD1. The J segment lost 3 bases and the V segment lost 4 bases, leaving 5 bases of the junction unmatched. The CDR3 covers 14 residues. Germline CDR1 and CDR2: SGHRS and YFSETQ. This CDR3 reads CASSPTGVYTEAFF. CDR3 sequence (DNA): TGCGCCAGCAGCCCGACAGGGGTTTACACTGAAGCTTTCTTT.

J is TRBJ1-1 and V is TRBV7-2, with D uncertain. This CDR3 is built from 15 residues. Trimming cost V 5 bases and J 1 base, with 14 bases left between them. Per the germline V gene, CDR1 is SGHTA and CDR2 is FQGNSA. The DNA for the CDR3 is TGTGCCAGCAGCGTTGGAGGTAAGGGGAACACTGAAGCTTTCTTT. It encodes CASSVGGKGNTEAFF.

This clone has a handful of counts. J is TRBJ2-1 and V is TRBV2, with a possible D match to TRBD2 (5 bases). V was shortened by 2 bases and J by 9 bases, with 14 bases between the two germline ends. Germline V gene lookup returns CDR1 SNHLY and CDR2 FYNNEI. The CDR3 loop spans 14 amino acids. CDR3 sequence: CASSEHGEEGEQFF. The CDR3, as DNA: TGTGCCAGCAGTGAACACGGGGAAGAGGGTGAGCAGTTCTTC. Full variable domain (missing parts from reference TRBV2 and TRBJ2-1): EPEVTQTPSHQVTQMGQEVILRCVPISNHLYFYWYRQILGQKVEFLVSFYNNEISEKSEIFDDQFSVERPDGSNFTLKIRSTKLEDSAMYFCASSEHGEEGEQFFGPGTRLTVL.

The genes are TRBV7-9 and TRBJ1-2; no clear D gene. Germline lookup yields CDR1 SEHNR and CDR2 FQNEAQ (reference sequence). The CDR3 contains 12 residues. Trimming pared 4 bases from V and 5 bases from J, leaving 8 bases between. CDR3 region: CASSSSLYGYTF. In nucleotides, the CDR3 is TGTGCCAGCAGCTCTAGCCTTTATGGCTACACCTTC.

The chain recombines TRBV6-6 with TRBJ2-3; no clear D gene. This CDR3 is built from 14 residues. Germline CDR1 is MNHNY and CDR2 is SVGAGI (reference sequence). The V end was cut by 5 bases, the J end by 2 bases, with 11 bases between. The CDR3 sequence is CASSHDYNTDTQYF. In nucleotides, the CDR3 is TGTGCCAGCAGTCATGATTATAACACAGATACGCAGTATTTT.

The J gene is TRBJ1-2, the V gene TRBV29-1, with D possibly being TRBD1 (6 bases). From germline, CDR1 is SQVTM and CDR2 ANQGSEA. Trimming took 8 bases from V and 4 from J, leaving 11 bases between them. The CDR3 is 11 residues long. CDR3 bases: TGCAGCATAGGACAGACCTATGGCTACACCTTC. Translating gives CSIGQTYGYTF.